This T cell receptor (beta chain) is from a study of blood T cell repertoires in COVID-19. Whole-study context: Sources were T cells, B-cell-depleted T cells, or PBMCs; the material itself was cDNA or gDNA.

Germline values: CDR1 MGHRA, CDR2 YSYEKL. The CDR3 length is 15 residues. V lost 2 bases and J 8 bases, leaving 15 bases between the germline ends. Original handling: Amplifying reference gene primers gave estimates of nucleated cell counts. TCRdb keeps only in-frame clones here, not all; method: immunoSEQ multiplex PCR. The V and J calls and the clone size are those of that table, but D and trimming were determined from the DNA. This table has about 57,000 clones, about 80% appearing once. This chain links TRBV4-1 with TRBJ1-4; perhaps TRBD1 as D (5 bases). The sample taken for sequencing was peripheral blood. The sequence was collected from a woman aged 60-70 years with acute or convalescent COVID-19. CDR3 sequence reads: CASSQPRQGGEKLFF. CDR3 nucleotide sequence: TGCGCCAGCAGCCAACCCAGGCAGGGTGGCGAAAAACTGTTTTTT.